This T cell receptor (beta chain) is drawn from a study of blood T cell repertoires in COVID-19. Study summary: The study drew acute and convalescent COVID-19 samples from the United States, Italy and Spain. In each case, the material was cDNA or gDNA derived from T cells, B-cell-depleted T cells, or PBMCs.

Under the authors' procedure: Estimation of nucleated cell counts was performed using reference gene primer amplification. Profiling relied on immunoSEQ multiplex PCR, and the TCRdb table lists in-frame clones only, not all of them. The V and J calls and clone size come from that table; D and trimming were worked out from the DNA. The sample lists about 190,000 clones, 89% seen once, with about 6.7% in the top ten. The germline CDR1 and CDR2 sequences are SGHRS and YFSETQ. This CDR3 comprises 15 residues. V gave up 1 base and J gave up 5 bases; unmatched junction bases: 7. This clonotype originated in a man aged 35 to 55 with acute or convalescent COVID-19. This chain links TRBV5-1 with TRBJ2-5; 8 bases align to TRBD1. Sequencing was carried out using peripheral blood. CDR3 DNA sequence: TGCGCCAGCAGCTTGCTGGGACAGGCGGCGGAGACCCAGTACTTC. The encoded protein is CASSLLGQAAETQYF.